One T cell receptor beta chain is described in this entry. Its cognate antigen is unknown. This sample is part of a study of cytomegalovirus exposure and HLA in healthy donors. Study as a whole: Early released data had tens of millions of unique TCRs, all coming from HLA-typed donors. Study-wide points: Cytomegalovirus association was listed for about 150 TCR beta chains. Most of the TCR beta V segments (in an earlier analysis) were productive either about 87% or about 30% of the time. A highly shared variant cluster was judged a likely technical artifact.

PCR involved 60 Vbeta and 13 Jbeta primers. Some clones are missing from TCRdb's copy, which holds only in-frame ones; the method was immunoSEQ multiplex PCR. The sample shows about 65,000 clones, approximately 82% of them seen only once. The CDR3 has 15 amino acids. Trimming stripped 5 bases from V and 2 bases from J, with 13 bases between. Looked up from germline, CDR1 is SGHTA and CDR2 is FQGNSA. The sequence came from a girl between 5 and 17 years old in good health and CMV-seropositive. The chain recombines TRBV7-2 with TRBJ2-1; no firm D call. The sequencing input was PBMCs. The CDR3 spells CASSTPTPTYNEQFF. The CDR3 DNA reads TGTGCCAGCAGCACCCCTACTCCCACCTACAATGAGCAGTTCTTC.